The 23 T cell receptor beta chains reported below all come from one sample, sequenced in a study of shared clonotypes between healthy human individuals. Method: immunoSEQ multiplex PCR; TCRdb's copy keeps in-frame clones and lacks some. The table records about 460,000 clones, around 77% of them present only once. Sequencing was carried out using PBMCs. The receptors were sampled from a woman aged 35 to 49 in good health. Some clones in this sample may be carry-over from other donors' samples.

The rearrangement links TRBV27 to TRBJ2-1, with TRBD2 as a possible D gene (5 bases). The germline CDR1 and CDR2 sequences are MNHEY and SMNVEV (reference sequence). CDR3 length equals 13 residues. Trimming took 3 bases from V and 9 from J, leaving 12 bases between them. Here the CDR3 reads CASSFGGLTEQFF. CDR3 sequence (DNA): TGTGCCAGCAGTTTTGGCGGACTGACTGAGCAGTTCTTC.

As for this clone: Other DNA sequences in this sample translate to the same CDR3. This chain joins TRBV5-6 and TRBJ1-2; D ambiguous. The V gene's germline CDR1 is SGHDT and CDR2 YYEEEE. This CDR3 region has 13 residues. Trimming left V 4 bases short and J 0 bases short, with 7 bases between. The CDR3 DNA reads TGTGCCAGCAGCGTGGCGTCTAACTATGGCTACACCTTC. Its translation is CASSVASNYGYTF.

In this sample, this clone turned up once. A single base is all that separates this from a far larger clone, so a read error is likely. The V call is TRBV30, the J call TRBJ2-4; D may be TRBD1 or TRBD2 (5 bases each). The CDR3 spans 13 residues. The germline gives CDR1 GTSNPN, CDR2 SVGIG (reference sequence). The CDR3 nucleotides are TGTGCCTGGAGTGTACGTGGGGGAAACATTCAGCACTTC. Amino acids: CAWSVRGGNIQHF.

Turning to this clone: Given a far larger clone just one base away, this is likely a sequencing read error. J is TRBJ1-2 and V is TRBV28, with TRBD1 as a possible D gene (5 bases). CDR3 length equals 15 residues. The germline CDR1 and CDR2 sequences are MDHEN and SYDVKM. This CDR3 reads CASLDFPGTRKGYAF. CDR3 nucleotides: TGTGCCAGCCTCGATTTCCCCGGGACGAGAAAAGGCTACGCCTTC.

Turning to this clone: A far larger clone lies a single base away; this is likely a read error. The sample holds other DNA sequences that translate to the same CDR3. The chain couples TRBV10-1 to TRBJ1-1; D call uncertain. Germline CDR1 WNHNN, CDR2 SYGVQD (reference sequence). The CDR3 loop spans 13 amino acids. The chain's CDR3 is CASSVGLNTEAFF. The CDR3 nucleotides read TGCGCCAGCAGCGTGGGTCTGAATACTGAAGCTTTCTTT.

The chain links TRBV5-1 to TRBJ2-7; tentative D call: TRBD1 (6 bases). CDR1 is SGHRS, CDR2 YFSETQ, per germline. V lost 0 bases, J lost 6 bases, and 16 bases lay in between. The CDR3 length is 15 residues. The CDR3 loop is CASSLAQGSYGEQYF. The CDR3 nucleotides are TGCGCCAGCAGCTTGGCCCAGGGGTCATATGGCGAGCAGTACTTC.

This chain connects TRBV27 to TRBJ2-7; 7 bases line up with TRBD1. After removal of 3 bases from V and 2 bases from J, the junction contained 7 bases not matched to a gene. Germline V gives CDR1 MNHEY, CDR2 SMNVEV (reference sequence). The CDR3 length is 15 residues. The CDR3 nucleotides read TGTGCCAGCAGTTTTGGTAGGGGGCCAACCTACGAGCAGTACTTC. This sequence encodes CASSFGRGPTYEQYF.

The rearrangement joins TRBV29-1 to TRBJ2-1; D is unresolved. CDR3 length: 10 residues. Deletions cut 7 bases from V and 6 bases from J, with 7 bases between. Germline loops: CDR1 SQVTM, CDR2 ANQGSEA. CDR3 bases: TGCAGCGCGGAAGTCAATGAGCAGTTCTTC. This gives the protein CSAEVNEQFF.

The CDR3 protein is CASSFSGRAYEQYF. CDR3 nucleotides: TGTGCCAGCAGCTTTTCTGGGAGGGCCTACGAGCAGTACTTC. The V call is TRBV5-4, the J call TRBJ2-7, with 7 bases aligning to TRBD2. The CDR3 is 14 amino acids. With 2 bases clipped from V and 2 bases from J, the junction kept 4 bases outside the gene matches. Germline lookup yields CDR1 SGHNT and CDR2 YYREEE (reference sequence).

As concerns this clone: A read error may explain this, as a much larger clone is one base away. The chain couples TRBV2 to TRBJ1-5; D remains unclear. Germline CDR1 is SNHLY and CDR2 is FYNNEI. The CDR3 consists of 14 residues. Trimming cost V 0 bases and J 7 bases, with 10 bases left between them. Here the CDR3 reads CASSEALSAQPQHF. DNA of the CDR3: TGTGCCAGCAGTGAAGCGTTGTCGGCGCAGCCCCAGCATTTT.

With regard to this clone: Other DNA sequences from this sample encode an identical CDR3 as well. The chain carries TRBV2 and TRBJ1-5; no clear D. This CDR3 contains 14 residues. Germline CDR1 SNHLY, CDR2 FYNNEI. V lost 0 bases, J lost 2 bases, and 5 bases lay in between. Here the CDR3 reads CASSEAGGNQPQHF. CDR3 DNA: TGTGCCAGCAGTGAAGCCGGGGGCAATCAGCCCCAGCATTTT. Combining the CDR3 with reference TRBV2 and TRBJ1-5 gives the whole variable domain EPEVTQTPSHQVTQMGQEVILRCVPISNHLYFYWYRQILGQKVEFLVSFYNNEISEKSEIFDDQFSVERPDGSNFTLKIRSTKLEDSAMYFCASSEAGGNQPQHFGDGTRLSIL.

Only one count was recorded for this clone. A far larger clone is just one base off, so this is likely a read error. This rearrangement joins TRBV29-1 to TRBJ2-5, with D possibly called TRBD1 or TRBD2 (5 bases each). The tail of the sequence fits TRBJ2-7 better, so the J call may be wrong. Germline V lookup: CDR1 SQVTM, CDR2 ANQGSEA. The CDR3 covers 12 residues. The CDR3 spells CSVGRDPAEQYF. The CDR3 region has the DNA TGCAGCGTCGGACGGGACCCCGCCGAGCAGTACTTC.

This rearrangement joins TRBV12-2 to TRBJ2-7; the table assigns TRBD2, which was not confirmed against the DNA. TRBV12-2 is assigned pseudogene status. The CDR3 is 16 residues long. The CDR3 loop reads CASRLEREGHCVEQYF. The CDR3 nucleotides read TGTGCAAGTCGCTTAGAGCGGGAGGGCCACTGCGTCGAGCAGTACTTC.

The V and J genes are TRBV27 and TRBJ2-3, with a weak D call TRBD1 (7 bases). CDR3 size: 21 residues. V was pared by 3 bases and J by 2 bases, with 30 bases between. Germline CDR1 reads MNHEY; CDR2 reads SMNVEV (reference sequence). CDR3 region: CASSFMSPRQGPEGTTDTQYF. The CDR3 DNA reads TGTGCCAGCAGTTTTATGAGTCCGCGACAGGGCCCGGAGGGGACCACAGATACGCAGTATTTT.

V is TRBV4-3 and J is TRBJ2-6; the match to TRBD2 covers 7 bases. The J segment lost 2 bases and the V segment lost 0 bases, leaving 7 bases of the junction unmatched. CDR3 length equals 18 residues. Germline V gene lookup returns CDR1 LGHNA and CDR2 YSLEER. As DNA, the CDR3 is TGCGCCAGCAGCCAAGATGAGGCGGGAGCGGCTGGGGCCAACGTCCTGACTTTC. This gives the protein CASSQDEAGAAGANVLTF.

This clone was counted between two and nine times. This rearrangement joins TRBV6-5 to TRBJ2-7; 9 bases line up with TRBD2. V dropped 6 bases and J dropped 7; count of bases not matched to a gene: 13. This CDR3 is 15 amino acids long. Germline V gene data show CDR1 as MNHEY and CDR2 as SVGAGI. In DNA form, the CDR3 reads TGTGCCAGCAGCAGTCGGTCAGCGGGAGGTTGGGAGCAGTACTTC. As protein: CASSSRSAGGWEQYF.

This clone has ten or more counts. Other DNA sequences from this sample encode an identical CDR3 as well. The genes are TRBV2 and TRBJ1-2; perhaps TRBD1 as D (5 bases). The CDR3 contains 12 residues. Between the trimmed V and J ends, which lost 1 base and 8 bases, there was a span of 8 bases. Germline assignment: CDR1 SNHLY and CDR2 FYNNEI. The CDR3: CASSEGGVGYTF. The CDR3 DNA sequence: TGTGCCAGCAGTGAAGGAGGGGTCGGCTACACCTTC. Supplemented by reference TRBV2 and TRBJ1-2, the full variable domain reads EPEVTQTPSHQVTQMGQEVILRCVPISNHLYFYWYRQILGQKVEFLVSFYNNEISEKSEIFDDQFSVERPDGSNFTLKIRSTKLEDSAMYFCASSEGGVGYTFGSGTRLTVV.

This clone was detected only a few times. The chain is built from TRBV6-4 and TRBJ2-1; TRBD2 matches at 7 bases. The germline gives CDR1 MRHNA, CDR2 SNTAGT. Trimming cost V 8 bases and J 8 bases; bases outside gene matches: 18. This CDR3 comprises 16 residues. The CDR3: CASSYRFGRKDHEQFF. CDR3 in DNA: TGTGCCAGCTCCTACCGATTCGGGAGGAAGGACCATGAGCAGTTCTTC.

This clone has only one observation. The V and J genes are TRBV29-1 and TRBJ1-3; D remains unclear. CDR1 and CDR2 from the germline V gene are SQVTM and ANQGSEA. V dropped 4 bases and J dropped 0 bases, with 7 bases sitting between them. CDR3 length: 13 residues. CDR3: CSVGFTSGNTIYF. In DNA form, the CDR3 reads TGCAGCGTTGGATTTACCTCTGGAAACACCATATATTTT.

This clone was seen just once. Sequence at one end of the junction differs from germline and may be a read error. This chain's CDR3 is CAWSVGTVDQPQHF. CDR3 DNA sequence: TGTGCCTGGAGTGTCGGGACAGTTGATCAGCCCCAGCATTTC. This rearrangement joins TRBV30 to TRBJ1-5; 7 nucleotides match TRBD1. Germline lookup yields CDR1 GTSNPN and CDR2 SVGIG (reference sequence). The CDR3 is 14 amino acids.

This clone was recorded at least ten times. The sample holds other DNA sequences that translate to the same CDR3. The J gene is TRBJ2-3, the V gene TRBV4-2, with D perhaps TRBD1 or TRBD2 (5 bases each). The germline V gene encodes CDR1 LGHNA and CDR2 YNFKEQ. CDR3 size: 17 residues. V was cut by 6 bases and J by 1 base, with 20 bases left in between. CDR3 region: CASSPRANGARTDTQYF. In nucleotides, the CDR3 is TGTGCCAGCAGTCCAAGGGCAAACGGGGCTCGCACAGATACGCAGTATTTT.

The gene calls are TRBV2 and TRBJ2-1; D may correspond to TRBD1 or TRBD2 (5 bases each). The CDR3 runs to 13 residues. Germline CDR1 SNHLY, CDR2 FYNNEI. The ends were cut back, 4 bases at V and 5 bases at J, with 9 bases in the middle. DNA for the CDR3: TGTGCCAGCAGTGGGGGGATGAACAATGAGCAGTTCTTC. Protein product: CASSGGMNNEQFF.

The chain is built from TRBV28 and TRBJ2-1; possible D gene TRBD2, 6 bases. CDR1 is MDHEN, CDR2 SYDVKM, per germline. The V and J ends lost 3 bases and 3 bases respectively, with 9 bases between them. The CDR3 extends over 14 amino acids. The DNA for the CDR3 is TGTGCCAGCAGTTTGGGACTGAGCTACAATGAGCAGTTCTTC. Translated, it gives CASSLGLSYNEQFF.